What follows are 30 T cell receptor beta chains derived from one specimen sequenced in a study of T cell changes during pregnancy in multiple sclerosis (dated by TCRdb to between 2018 and 2021). Libraries were prepared through the immunoSEQ multiplex PCR assay. This immuneACCESS table, as held by TCRdb, lists in-frame sequences with V and J called but not all clones. Of the missing ones, under half trace to an unresolved V gene in checked studies; the others have no known cause. The sample yields 100,000 or so clones; 94% were counted once. The ten most abundant clones make up roughly 1.7% of the sample. This specimen consisted of peripheral blood, obtained after pregnancy. These TCRs come from a female donor in good health, enrolled as a control in a pregnancy study.

The chain combines TRBV29-1 with TRBJ2-7; perhaps TRBD1 as D (5 bases). Looked up from germline, CDR1 is SQVTM and CDR2 is ANQGSEA. This CDR3 spans 11 amino acids. The ends were cut back, 4 bases at V and 5 bases at J, with 9 bases in the middle. The DNA for the CDR3 is TGCAGCGTTGGTGAAGGGGACGAGCAGTACTTC. Translated: CSVGEGDEQYF.

The chain joins TRBV9 to TRBJ1-2; D uncertain. The V end lost 2 bases, the J end lost 5 bases, and 13 bases lay between the germline ends. Germline CDR1 reads SGDLS; CDR2 reads YYNGEE. This CDR3 has 14 amino acids. The CDR3 DNA reads TGTGCCAGCAGCGTTGATGAGGGAGGGTATGGCTACACCTTC. Its protein is CASSVDEGGYGYTF.

The chain combines TRBV28 with TRBJ1-2; 10 nucleotides line up with TRBD1. The CDR3 has 14 amino acids. Germline-derived CDR1 and CDR2 are MDHEN and SYDVKM. V shed 6 bases and J 4 bases; nucleotides not matched to a gene: 5. CDR3 DNA sequence: TGTGCCAGCAGCCCAGGACAGGGGGTCTATGGCTACACCTTC. This codes for CASSPGQGVYGYTF.

The gene calls are TRBV5-8 and TRBJ1-1; 10 nucleotides match TRBD1. This CDR3 is built from 15 residues. With V trimmed by 0 bases and J by 7 bases, 6 bases remained unmatched. Germline V gives CDR1 SGHTS, CDR2 YDEGEE. The CDR3, as DNA: TGTGCCAGCAGCTTGGGGGACAGGGGCTATGATGAAGCTTTCTTT. The encoded protein is CASSLGDRGYDEAFF.

The V and J genes are TRBV5-4 and TRBJ2-7; 9 bases are a match to TRBD1. The CDR3 has 14 amino acids. V shed 3 bases, J shed 3 bases, and the junction held 4 bases outside the gene matches. Germline CDR1 is SGHNT and CDR2 is YYREEE (reference sequence). The CDR3 sequence: CASSSRQGDYEQYF. CDR3 in DNA: TGTGCCAGCAGCTCTCGACAGGGGGACTACGAGCAGTACTTC.

V is TRBV5-4 and J is TRBJ1-1; D perhaps matches TRBD1 (6 bases). Germline assignment: CDR1 SGHNT and CDR2 YYREEE (reference sequence). V was clipped by 4 bases and J by 1 base, with 11 bases between them. This CDR3 is built from 14 residues. The CDR3 region has the DNA TGTGCCAGCAGCCCCGGACAGTCGAACACTGAAGCTTTCTTT. This encodes CASSPGQSNTEAFF. The whole variable domain, remainder taken from reference TRBV5-4 and TRBJ1-1, is ETGVTQSPTHLIKTRGQQVTLRCSSQSGHNTVSWYQQALGQGPQFIFQYYREEENGRGNFPPRFSGLQFPNYSSELNVNALELDDSALYLCASSPGQSNTEAFFGQGTRLTVV.

The chain combines TRBV11-2 with TRBJ2-5; TRBD1 matches 8 bases. Germline-derived CDR1 and CDR2 are SGHAT and FQNNGV. The V segment lost 6 bases and the J segment 4 bases; nucleotides outside the gene matches: 10. This CDR3 spans 15 amino acids. CDR3 bases: TGTGCCAGCAGGGCAGGGGGCGTCCGTGGAGAGACCCAGTACTTC. It encodes CASRAGGVRGETQYF.

The rearrangement links TRBV4-1 to TRBJ2-6, with a tentative D call TRBD1 (7 bases). V was shortened by 7 bases and J by 0 bases, with 13 bases between the two germline ends. The germline gives CDR1 MGHRA, CDR2 YSYEKL. The CDR3 spans 16 residues. CDR3 bases: TGCGCCAGCACCCTCAGGGGGGACTCTGGGGCCAACGTCCTGACTTTC. This codes for CASTLRGDSGANVLTF.

The J gene is TRBJ2-1, the V gene TRBV5-1; D remains unclear. Germline V gene data show CDR1 as SGHRS and CDR2 as YFSETQ. Deletions cut 0 bases from V and 4 bases from J, with 17 bases between. The CDR3 runs 17 residues. CDR3 region: CASSLVASRGGYNEQFF. CDR3 coding DNA: TGCGCCAGCAGCTTGGTTGCTTCCCGAGGCGGTTACAATGAGCAGTTCTTC.

V and J are TRBV2 and TRBJ2-2; possible D gene TRBD2, 7 bases. CDR3 length: 13 residues. Germline values: CDR1 SNHLY, CDR2 FYNNEI. V was pared by 8 bases and J by 3 bases, with 10 bases between. The CDR3 DNA reads TGTGCCAGCCGGGGGGCGTACACCGGGGAGCTGTTTTTT. Residues: CASRGAYTGELFF.

The chain employs TRBV18 and TRBJ1-1; D is unclear. Germline CDR1 and CDR2: KGHSH and LQKENI. This CDR3 contains 14 residues. The V end lost 6 bases, the J end lost 2 bases, and 13 bases lay between the germline ends. The CDR3 reads CASSLTVSNTEAFF. CDR3 coding DNA: TGTGCCAGCTCGTTAACGGTGTCTAACACTGAAGCTTTCTTT. The complete variable domain, with remaining parts taken from reference TRBV18 and TRBJ1-1, reads NAGVMQNPRHLVRRRGQEARLRCSPMKGHSHVYWYRQLPEEGLKFMVYLQKENIIDESGMPKERFSAEFPKEGPSILRIQQVVRGDSAAYFCASSLTVSNTEAFFGQGTRLTVV.

The chain uses TRBV5-1 and TRBJ2-7; 10 nucleotides agree with TRBD2. The germline gives CDR1 SGHRS, CDR2 YFSETQ. V shed 4 bases and J 1 base; nucleotides not matched to a gene: 2. The CDR3 has 14 residues. CDR3 coding DNA: TGCGCCAGCAGCGGACTAGCGGCGTCCTACGAGCAGTACTTC. This codes for CASSGLAASYEQYF. Combining the CDR3 with reference TRBV5-1 and TRBJ2-7 gives the whole variable domain KAGVTQTPRYLIKTRGQQVTLSCSPISGHRSVSWYQQTPGQGLQFLFEYFSETQRNKGNFPGRFSGRQFSNSRSEMNVSTLELGDSALYLCASSGLAASYEQYFGPGTRLTVT.

V and J are TRBV4-1 and TRBJ1-2; D call uncertain. The CDR3 is 13 residues long. Trimming stripped 0 bases from V and 5 bases from J, with 7 bases between. CDR1 is MGHRA and CDR2 is YSYEKL in the germline V gene. The CDR3 loop is CASSQDTRYGYTF. The CDR3, as DNA: TGCGCCAGCAGCCAAGATACCCGGTATGGCTACACCTTC.

The rearrangement uses TRBV18 and TRBJ2-7, with 13 bases aligning to TRBD2. Unmatched junction bases numbered 7, after V lost 4 bases and J lost 7 bases. CDR3 length: 15 residues. Germline V gene sequence: CDR1 KGHSH, CDR2 LQKENI. CDR3 coding DNA: TGTGCCAGCTCACGACCGGGACTAGCGGGAATAGAGCAGTACTTC. Translation: CASSRPGLAGIEQYF.

The CDR3 region is CASSYDLTSGGDTQYF. As DNA, the CDR3 is TGTGCCAGTAGTTATGACTTGACTAGCGGGGGGGATACGCAGTATTTT. This chain connects TRBV19 to TRBJ2-3; 13 nucleotides agree with TRBD2. In germline, CDR1 is LNHDA, CDR2 SQIVND (reference sequence). This CDR3 is built from 16 residues. Trimming at V came to 5 bases and at J to 6 bases, leaving 8 bases not matched to a gene.

J is TRBJ2-1 and V is TRBV5-1; possibly TRBD1 for D (7 bases). There are 14 residues in the CDR3. Trimming took 0 bases from V and 7 from J, leaving 11 bases between them. From germline, CDR1 is SGHRS and CDR2 YFSETQ. The CDR3: CASSLEGAGNEQFF. CDR3 sequence (DNA): TGCGCCAGCAGCTTGGAGGGGGCGGGGAATGAGCAGTTCTTC.

The CDR3 spells CASTSWGGAYNEQFF. Here the CDR3 DNA reads TGTGCCAGCACCAGCTGGGGGGGGGCCTACAATGAGCAGTTCTTC. V and J are TRBV27 and TRBJ2-1, with 7 bases lining up with TRBD2. The CDR3 is 15 residues long. Germline V gene data show CDR1 as MNHEY and CDR2 as SMNVEV (reference sequence). V lost 7 bases to trimming and J lost 2 bases; unmatched junction nucleotides: 8.

The chain couples TRBV7-2 to TRBJ2-3; perhaps TRBD1 as D (6 bases). The CDR3 spans 15 residues. Germline lookup yields CDR1 SGHTA and CDR2 FQGNSA. The V and J ends lost 5 bases and 1 base respectively, with 13 bases between them. The CDR3 sequence: CASSLGDTGTDTQYF. The CDR3 DNA is TGTGCCAGCAGCCTAGGGGACACGGGCACAGATACGCAGTATTTT.

The chain couples TRBV6-6 to TRBJ2-1; 9 bases agree with TRBD1. CDR1 is MNHNY, CDR2 SVGAGI, per germline (reference sequence). V was clipped by 4 bases and J by 1 base; unmatched bases: 5. There are 16 residues in the CDR3. The CDR3 sequence: CASSSLQGASYNEQFF. DNA of the CDR3: TGTGCCAGCAGTTCCCTACAGGGGGCTTCCTACAATGAGCAGTTCTTC.

This chain connects TRBV27 to TRBJ2-6; TRBD2 might be the D (5 bases). The V and J ends lost 3 bases and 3 bases respectively, with 9 bases between them. The CDR3 length is 15 residues. CDR1 MNHEY and CDR2 SMNVEV come from the germline V gene (reference sequence). Here the CDR3 DNA reads TGTGCCAGCAGTTTGTCCGGGGATGGGGCCAACGTCCTGACTTTC. It specifies CASSLSGDGANVLTF.

This clone was detected only once. V is TRBV7-2 and J is TRBJ1-2; 7 bases are a match to TRBD1. Germline loops: CDR1 SGHTA, CDR2 FQGNSA. The CDR3 is made up of 15 amino acids. The junction had 10 bases not matched to a gene; V was cut back by 5 bases and J by 4 bases. The CDR3 spells CASSQGQVRGYGYTF. The CDR3 DNA follows: TGTGCCAGCAGCCAAGGACAGGTTCGGGGCTATGGCTACACCTTC.

This chain uses TRBV2 with TRBJ1-1; no reliable D call. CDR3 length: 12 residues. V was trimmed by 6 bases and J by 3 bases, leaving 8 bases between them. CDR1 is SNHLY and CDR2 is FYNNEI in the germline V gene. CDR3 coding DNA: TGTGCCAGCAGGAACAGAGACACTGAAGCTTTCTTT. Protein product: CASRNRDTEAFF.

This chain links TRBV11-1 with TRBJ2-3, with TRBD2 as a possible D gene (7 bases). Germline loops: CDR1 SGHAT, CDR2 FQDESV (reference sequence). V was shortened by 5 bases and J by 4 bases, with 13 bases between the two germline ends. The CDR3 totals 14 residues. In DNA, the CDR3 is TGTGCCAGCAGCCATGGGGGGGCCTCAGATACGCAGTATTTT. Translation: CASSHGGASDTQYF.

The chain couples TRBV28 to TRBJ1-1; a weak D match, TRBD1 (5 bases). This CDR3 is built from 16 residues. V lost 6 bases and J 0 bases, leaving 17 bases between the germline ends. Germline CDR1 MDHEN, CDR2 SYDVKM. In nucleotides, the CDR3 is TGTGCCAGCAGGGGACCCCCGGGGGTGGTGAACACTGAAGCTTTCTTT. Residues: CASRGPPGVVNTEAFF.

The chain combines TRBV28 with TRBJ2-1; no clear D. Germline-derived CDR1 and CDR2 are MDHEN and SYDVKM. Trimming removed 2 bases from V and 5 bases from J, with 10 bases in between. The CDR3 runs 14 residues. The DNA of the CDR3 is TGTGCCAGCAGTTTAATACAGAGCCACAATGAGCAGTTCTTC. Its translation is CASSLIQSHNEQFF.

The CDR3 coding sequence is TGTGCCTGGAGTGTCGGGGGGCGAAGCTATGGCTACACCTTC. Its translation: CAWSVGGRSYGYTF. The rearrangement links TRBV30 to TRBJ1-2, with D possibly being TRBD1 (6 bases). In germline, CDR1 is GTSNPN, CDR2 SVGIG (reference sequence). The CDR3 length is 14 residues. V lost 0 bases to trimming and J lost 4 bases, with 12 bases between them.

The V call is TRBV7-2, the J call TRBJ1-1; D unresolved. Trimming removed 1 base from V and 0 bases from J, with 6 bases in between. The CDR3 loop spans 14 amino acids. Germline values: CDR1 SGHTA, CDR2 FQGNSA. CDR3 in DNA: TGTGCCAGCAGCTTAGGGCAGTTGAACACTGAAGCTTTCTTT. Translated, it gives CASSLGQLNTEAFF.

The chain combines TRBV27 with TRBJ2-5, with a weak D call TRBD1 (5 bases). CDR3 size: 15 residues. V was shortened by 2 bases and J by 4 bases, with 14 bases between the two germline ends. Germline assignment: CDR1 MNHEY and CDR2 SMNVEV (reference sequence). In DNA, the CDR3 is TGTGCCAGCAGTTTACAGGATCCAGGGTTAGAGACCCAGTACTTC. Its protein product is CASSLQDPGLETQYF.

This sequence joins TRBV18 and TRBJ2-5; D remains unclear. CDR1 and CDR2 (germline): KGHSH, LQKENI. There are 14 residues in the CDR3. V was cut by 3 bases and J by 3 bases, with 11 bases left in between. CDR3 sequence: CASSPTRSEETQYF. The CDR3 DNA reads as TGTGCCAGCTCACCCACCCGCTCGGAAGAGACCCAGTACTTC. The variable domain in full, completed from reference TRBV18 and TRBJ2-5, reads NAGVMQNPRHLVRRRGQEARLRCSPMKGHSHVYWYRQLPEEGLKFMVYLQKENIIDESGMPKERFSAEFPKEGPSILRIQQVVRGDSAAYFCASSPTRSEETQYFGPGTRLLVL.

The J gene is TRBJ2-5, the V gene TRBV6-1, with D perhaps TRBD1 (6 bases). The V end was cut by 2 bases, the J end by 4 bases, with 20 bases between. This CDR3 contains 17 residues. CDR1 is MNHNS and CDR2 is SASEGT in the germline V gene. The CDR3 loop is CASSERTVRTPLETQYF. The DNA of the CDR3 is TGTGCCAGCAGTGAAAGGACAGTCCGAACCCCCCTAGAGACCCAGTACTTC.